This T cell receptor (beta chain) was captured by sequencing in a study of CD8+ T cells in alopecia areata. RNA was extracted and reverse transcribed into cDNA as the sequencing template. Method: immunoSEQ multiplex PCR; TCRdb's copy keeps in-frame clones and lacks some. The sample lists approximately 110,000 clones, roughly 56% occurring once. Sample treatment: oral pan-JAK inhibitor, 5-10 mg twice daily. The CDR3 spans 16 residues. Trimming removed 4 bases from V and 4 bases from J; junction bases left unmatched: 12. Germline-derived CDR1 and CDR2 are LNHDA and SQIVND (reference sequence). The rearrangement uses TRBV19 and TRBJ1-2; 7 nucleotides align to TRBD1. Sample: CD4+ T cells sorted from blood, taken at week 24, from a patient treated with tofacitinib. The TCR was taken from a human donor with alopecia areata. The CDR3 DNA sequence: TGTGCCAGTAGTAGTGGAACAGGGGTGTCTGGCTATGGCTACACCTTC. It yields the protein CASSSGTGVSGYGYTF.